The rows below give T cell receptor beta chains drawn from one sample of a study of control samples from healthy donors and cancer patients. Only in-frame clones appear in the TCRdb table, and some are missing; sequencing was by immunoSEQ multiplex PCR. The data contain around 19,000 clones, 85% to 90% of them seen just once; the ten biggest clones take up about 9%. Material for sequencing was PBMCs. These receptors all stem from a woman aged 60 to 75 with head and neck cancer. CDR3s include the opening cysteine and the closing phenylalanine or tryptophan. The D gene is left open where the match is weak. Clone size is shown for a subset of rows, as once, few, many or a class of expanded clone.

CDR3 protein	CDR3 DNA	V gene	clone size	D gene	J gene
CASSLAGMVANGGGYTF	TGCGCCAGCAGCTTGGCGGGGATGGTCGCTAACGGGGGTGGCTACACCTTC	TRBV5-1	-	-	TRBJ1-2
CASSYSESNQPQHF	TGTGCCAGCAGTTACTCGGAAAGCAATCAGCCCCAGCATTTT	TRBV6-5	-	-	TRBJ1-5
CASSLLPDGREAFF	TGTGCCAGCAGTTTGCTACCGGACGGCCGAGAAGCTTTCTTT	TRBV27	-	-	TRBJ1-1
CASSLFGTGYSNQPQHF	TGTGCCAGCAGTTTATTCGGGACAGGCTATAGCAATCAGCCCCAGCATTTT	TRBV27	few	TRBD1	TRBJ1-5
CASSQGVARGPYEQYF	TGCGCCAGCAGCCAAGGGGTCGCCAGGGGGCCCTACGAGCAGTACTTC	TRBV4-1	-	TRBD1	TRBJ2-7
CASSLGQGADEQYF	TGTGCCAGCAGCTTAGGGCAGGGGGCCGACGAGCAGTACTTC	TRBV7-2	-	TRBD1	TRBJ2-7
CASSLVAGLEAFF	TGTGCCAGCAGCTTGGTAGCTGGGCTTGAAGCTTTCTTT	TRBV5-5	-	-	TRBJ1-1
CAWRRTSSYEQYF	TGTGCCTGGCGTAGGACTAGCAGCTACGAGCAGTACTTC	TRBV30	-	TRBD2	TRBJ2-7
CASSLDGGLSSGANVLTF	TGTGCCAGCAGCTTGGATGGGGGGCTAAGCTCTGGGGCCAACGTCCTGACTTTC	TRBV5-4	once	-	TRBJ2-6
CASSPGTFSFTGELFF	TGTGCCAGTAGTCCTGGGACCTTCTCCTTCACCGGGGAGCTGTTTTTT	TRBV19	-	-	TRBJ2-2
CASSLSGRALYEQYF	TGTGCCAGCAGCCTCAGCGGGAGGGCCTTGTACGAGCAGTACTTC	TRBV7-2	-	TRBD2	TRBJ2-7
CASSIQWVSNQPQHF	TGTGCCAGTAGTATCCAGTGGGTTAGCAATCAGCCCCAGCATTTT	TRBV19	-	-	TRBJ1-5
CASSAGGNTEAFF	TGCGCCAGCAGTGCCGGAGGGAACACTGAAGCTTTCTTT	TRBV10-1	few	-	TRBJ1-1
CASSPPWDRANTEAFF	TGTGCCAGCTCACCACCGTGGGACAGGGCGAACACTGAAGCTTTCTTT	TRBV18	-	TRBD1	TRBJ1-1
CASSPGLAIDEQFF	TGTGCCAGCAGCCCAGGACTAGCAATCGATGAGCAGTTCTTC	TRBV7-6	-	TRBD2	TRBJ2-1
CASSLAPTAYSGNTIYF	TGTGCCAGCAGCTTAGCTCCGACTGCTTACTCTGGAAACACCATATATTTT	TRBV7-6	-	-	TRBJ1-3
CASSFVMNTEAFF	TGTGCCAGCAGCTTCGTAATGAACACTGAAGCTTTCTTT	TRBV7-2	-	-	TRBJ1-1
CASSLIRLAGGRINEQFF	TGTGCCAGCAGTTTAATAAGGCTAGCGGGAGGACGGATCAATGAGCAGTTCTTC	TRBV28	-	TRBD2	TRBJ2-1
CASRRMGQGVPEAFF	TGCGCCAGCAGGCGTATGGGACAGGGGGTACCCGAAGCTTTCTTT	TRBV5-1	-	TRBD1	TRBJ1-1
CSAGTHNEQFF	TGCAGTGCTGGGACTCACAATGAGCAGTTCTTC	TRBV20-1	once	-	TRBJ2-1
CASSRERGQNIYEQYF	TGTGCCAGCTCACGGGAAAGAGGACAGAACATCTACGAGCAGTACTTC	TRBV18	-	-	TRBJ2-7
CASSMARQPQHF	TGTGCCAGTAGTATGGCAAGGCAGCCCCAGCATTTT	TRBV19	-	-	TRBJ1-5
CASSEEWGGEKLFF	TGTGCCAGCAGTGAAGAGTGGGGGGGCGAAAAACTGTTTTTT	TRBV6-1	-	-	TRBJ1-4
CASSLDRAGTGELFF	TGCGCCAGCAGCTTGGACAGGGCGGGCACCGGGGAGCTGTTTTTT	TRBV5-1	-	-	TRBJ2-2
CASTTGPGGTGELFF	TGTGCCAGCACCACGGGCCCCGGGGGGACCGGGGAGCTGTTTTTT	TRBV2	-	TRBD2	TRBJ2-2
CASTYQGNTEAFF	TGTGCCAGCACCTACCAGGGGAACACTGAAGCTTTCTTT	TRBV6-5	-	-	TRBJ1-1
CASSSRGRGNTEAFF	TGTGCCAGCAGCTCGCGGGGCAGGGGGAACACTGAAGCTTTCTTT	TRBV7-9	-	-	TRBJ1-1
CASSLGRDNSPLHF	TGTGCCAGCAGCTTAGGCCGGGATAATTCACCCCTCCACTTT	TRBV13	-	-	TRBJ1-6
CASSLTSGMGGYTF	TGTGCCAGCAGTTTAACGTCAGGGATGGGCGGCTACACCTTC	TRBV27	few	-	TRBJ1-2
CASSPGRQNTQYF	TGTGCCAGCTCACCAGGCAGACAGAATACGCAGTATTTT	TRBV18	-	-	TRBJ2-3
CASSHYRGEGDEQYF	TGTGCCAGCAGTCATTACAGGGGCGAGGGGGACGAGCAGTACTTC	TRBV6-5	-	TRBD1	TRBJ2-7
CASSLAGGPGTDTQYF	TGCGCCAGCAGCTTAGCGGGAGGCCCGGGCACAGATACGCAGTATTTT	TRBV5-1	-	TRBD2	TRBJ2-3
CASSPDRQGSEAFF	TGTGCCAGCAGCCCGGACAGACAGGGTTCCGAAGCTTTCTTT	TRBV7-2	-	TRBD1	TRBJ1-1
CASSLEGRRRYEQYF	TGTGCCAGCAGCTTAGAGGGCAGAAGACGGTACGAGCAGTACTTC	TRBV7-8	-	-	TRBJ2-7
CASRPFQGLGTGGLYEQYF	TGTGCCAGCAGACCATTTCAGGGCCTCGGGACAGGGGGACTCTACGAGCAGTACTTC	TRBV28	-	TRBD1	TRBJ2-7
CSAKTGGGNEQYF	TGCAGCGCCAAGACAGGGGGGGGAAACGAGCAGTACTTC	TRBV29-1	-	TRBD1	TRBJ2-7
CASSFETGRSPLHF	TGTGCCAGCAGTTTCGAGACAGGGCGATCACCCCTCCACTTT	TRBV27	once	TRBD1	TRBJ1-6
CASSQVQWVEREGPYNEQFF	TGTGCCAGCAGCCAAGTGCAATGGGTGGAGCGGGAGGGTCCCTACAATGAGCAGTTCTTC	TRBV3-1/TRBV3-2	-	TRBD2	TRBJ2-1
CASSPQNRKTEAFF	TGTGCCAGTAGTCCCCAAAACAGGAAAACTGAAGCTTTCTTT	TRBV19	-	-	TRBJ1-1
CACTTGGSSGTEAFF	TGTGCCTGTACTACAGGAGGGAGCTCGGGCACTGAAGCTTTCTTT	TRBV6-6	-	-	TRBJ1-1
CASSPRPAGANTGELFF	TGCGCCAGCAGCCCCCGCCCGGCAGGTGCGAACACCGGGGAGCTGTTTTTT	TRBV5-1	-	-	TRBJ2-2
CASSPPAAMSSYNEQFF	TGTGCCAGCAGCCCCCCCGCGGCGATGAGCTCCTACAATGAGCAGTTCTTC	TRBV28	-	-	TRBJ2-1
CASSKTDYGYTF	TGTGCCAGCAGCAAGACTGACTATGGCTACACCTTC	TRBV28	-	-	TRBJ1-2